A single sample gave rise to the 7 T cell receptor beta chains below, sequenced in a study of T cell responses to AZD1222 COVID-19 vaccine. Sequencing was performed with immunoSEQ multiplex PCR; in TCRdb, only in-frame clones are kept and a portion is missing. The sample shows about 99,000 clones, approximately 90% of them seen only once. Sample: peripheral blood, taken 28 days after the second AZD1222 dose. These receptors all stem from an adult who received the AZD1222 COVID-19 vaccine.

In this sample, this clone turned up once. The chain is built from TRBV5-4 and TRBJ2-3; 8 positions match TRBD1. Trimming cost V 5 bases and J 4 bases; bases outside gene matches: 15. The germline V gene has CDR1 SGHNT and CDR2 YYREEE (reference sequence). This CDR3 spans 17 amino acids. The CDR3 region has the DNA TGTGCCAGCAGTCAAGGACAGGGTTTGGCTGCCTCAGATACGCAGTATTTT. Protein: CASSQGQGLAASDTQYF. The full variable domain, rest sourced from reference TRBV5-4 and TRBJ2-3, is ETGVTQSPTHLIKTRGQQVTLRCSSQSGHNTVSWYQQALGQGPQFIFQYYREEENGRGNFPPRFSGLQFPNYSSELNVNALELDDSALYLCASSQGQGLAASDTQYFGPGTRLTVL.

This rearrangement joins TRBV6-5 to TRBJ2-7; perhaps TRBD2 as D (6 bases). Per germline, CDR1 MNHEY and CDR2 SVGAGI. The V end was cut by 0 bases, the J end by 1 base, with 13 bases between. This CDR3 region has 16 residues. CDR3 bases: TGTGCCAGCAGTTACTCGTCATCGGGAGATTCCTACGAGCAGTACTTC. It codes for CASSYSSSGDSYEQYF.

The rearrangement uses TRBV3-1 (or the pseudogene TRBV3-2) and TRBJ1-4; 7 bases fit TRBD1. CDR3 length: 16 residues. The germline V gene encodes CDR1 LGHDT and CDR2 YNNKEL (reference sequence). V lost 4 bases, J lost 4 bases, and 9 bases stayed unmatched. CDR3: CASSREPGQLNEKLFF. In DNA form, the CDR3 reads TGTGCCAGCAGCCGTGAGCCGGGACAGCTTAATGAAAAACTGTTTTTT.

In nucleotides, the CDR3 is TGCGCCAGCAGCTTGGGTCAGGGGAAGACCGGGGAGCTGTTTTTT. The encoded protein is CASSLGQGKTGELFF. V gene TRBV5-1 combines with J gene TRBJ2-2; a weak D match, TRBD1 (6 bases). V was cut by 0 bases and J by 5 bases, with 11 bases left in between. CDR1 is SGHRS and CDR2 is YFSETQ in the germline V gene. The CDR3 runs to 15 residues. Looking up the rest from reference TRBV5-1 and TRBJ2-2 gives the full variable domain: KAGVTQTPRYLIKTRGQQVTLSCSPISGHRSVSWYQQTPGQGLQFLFEYFSETQRNKGNFPGRFSGRQFSNSRSEMNVSTLELGDSALYLCASSLGQGKTGELFFGEGSRLTVL.

This chain uses TRBV2 with TRBJ2-7; the match to TRBD1 covers 11 bases. With V trimmed by 3 bases and J by 5 bases, 15 bases remained unmatched. CDR1 SNHLY and CDR2 FYNNEI come from the germline V gene. The CDR3 runs to 18 residues. CDR3 nucleotides: TGTGCCAGCAGTGACCCCGAGGTTCCACCGGGACAGGGGGACGAGCAGTACTTC. This gives the protein CASSDPEVPPGQGDEQYF.

V usage is TRBV5-4 and J usage is TRBJ1-2; 8 positions match TRBD1. Germline V gene lookup returns CDR1 SGHNT and CDR2 YYREEE (reference sequence). CDR3 size: 15 residues. After removal of 0 bases from V and 4 bases from J, the junction contained 5 bases not matched to a gene. CDR3 loop: CASSLGTGISYGYTF. The DNA of the CDR3 is TGTGCCAGCAGCTTGGGGACAGGGATATCCTATGGCTACACCTTC.

The chain combines TRBV30 with TRBJ1-5; D gene unclear. The CDR3 extends over 14 amino acids. The germline V gene encodes CDR1 GTSNPN and CDR2 SVGIG (reference sequence). V lost 3 bases to trimming and J lost 3 bases, with 12 bases between them. In DNA form, the CDR3 reads TGTGCCTGGAGCGATTGGACGAACAATCAGCCCCAGCATTTT. As protein: CAWSDWTNNQPQHF. Looking up the rest from reference TRBV30 and TRBJ1-5 gives the full variable domain: SQTIHQWPATLVQPVGSPLSLECTVEGTSNPNLYWYRQAAGRGLQLLFYSVGIGQISSEVPQNLSASRPQDRQFILSSKKLLLSDSGFYLCAWSDWTNNQPQHFGDGTRLSIL.